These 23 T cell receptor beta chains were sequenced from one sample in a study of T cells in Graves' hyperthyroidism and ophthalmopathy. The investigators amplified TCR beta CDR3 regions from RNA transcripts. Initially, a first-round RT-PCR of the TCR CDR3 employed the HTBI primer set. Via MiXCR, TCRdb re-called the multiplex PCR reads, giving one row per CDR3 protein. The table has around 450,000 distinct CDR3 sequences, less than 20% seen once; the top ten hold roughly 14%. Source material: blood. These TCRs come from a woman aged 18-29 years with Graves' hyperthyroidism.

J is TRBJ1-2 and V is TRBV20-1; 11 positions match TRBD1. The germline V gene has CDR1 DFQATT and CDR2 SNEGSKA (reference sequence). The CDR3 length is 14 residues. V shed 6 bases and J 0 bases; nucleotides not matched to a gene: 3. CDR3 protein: CSAGTGGTNYGYTF. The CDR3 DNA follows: TGCAGTGCAGGGACAGGGGGAACTAACTATGGCTACACCTTC.

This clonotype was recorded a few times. The CDR3 loop is CASSLAPHSYEQYF. The CDR3 DNA reads as TGTGCCAGCAGCTTAGCCCCACACTCCTACGAGCAGTACTTC. The gene calls are TRBV7-2 and TRBJ2-7; D unclear. V was shortened by 0 bases and J by 0 bases, with 6 bases between the two germline ends. From germline, CDR1 is SGHTA and CDR2 FQGNSA. The CDR3 is made up of 14 amino acids. The full variable domain, with the rest looked up from reference TRBV7-2 and TRBJ2-7, is GAGVSQSPSNKVTEKGKDVELRCDPISGHTALYWYRQSLGQGLEFLIYFQGNSAPDKSGLPSDRFSAERTGGSVSTLTIQRTQQEDSAVYLCASSLAPHSYEQYFGPGTRLTVT.

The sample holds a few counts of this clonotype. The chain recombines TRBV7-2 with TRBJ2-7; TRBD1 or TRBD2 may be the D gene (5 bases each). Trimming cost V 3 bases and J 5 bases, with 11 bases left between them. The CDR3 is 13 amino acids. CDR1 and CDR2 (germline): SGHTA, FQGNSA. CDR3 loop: CASSLRMGDEQYF. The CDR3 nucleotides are TGTGCCAGCAGCTTGAGAATGGGGGACGAGCAGTACTTC.

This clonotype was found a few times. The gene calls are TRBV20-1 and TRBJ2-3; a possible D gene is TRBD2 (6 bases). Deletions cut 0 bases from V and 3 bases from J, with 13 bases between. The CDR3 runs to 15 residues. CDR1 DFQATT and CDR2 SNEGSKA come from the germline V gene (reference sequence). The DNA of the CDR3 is TGCAGTGCTAGAGATTACCAGCGGGTGACAGATACGCAGTATTTT. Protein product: CSARDYQRVTDTQYF.

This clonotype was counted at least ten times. In DNA, the CDR3 is TGTGCCAGCAGTCAAGTGAGCCCCATGGGTGGCTACACCTTC. Its protein product is CASSQVSPMGGYTF. V usage is TRBV28 and J usage is TRBJ1-2; D call uncertain. The CDR3 runs 14 residues. Germline lookup yields CDR1 MDHEN and CDR2 SYDVKM. V was cut by 5 bases and J by 7 bases, with 17 bases left in between.

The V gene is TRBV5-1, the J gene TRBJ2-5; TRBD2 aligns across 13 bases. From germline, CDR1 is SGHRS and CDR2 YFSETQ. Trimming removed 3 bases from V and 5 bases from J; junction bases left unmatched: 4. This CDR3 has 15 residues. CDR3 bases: TGCGCCAGCAGCTCAGGACTAGCGGGAGCGGAGACCCAGTACTTC. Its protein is CASSSGLAGAETQYF.

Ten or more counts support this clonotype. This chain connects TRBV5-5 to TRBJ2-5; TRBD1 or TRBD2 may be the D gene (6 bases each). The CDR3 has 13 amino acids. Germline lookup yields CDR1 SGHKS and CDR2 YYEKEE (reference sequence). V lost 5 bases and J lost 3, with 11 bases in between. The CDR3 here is CASSLRGEETQYF. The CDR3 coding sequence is TGTGCCAGCAGTTTGAGGGGGGAAGAGACCCAGTACTTC.

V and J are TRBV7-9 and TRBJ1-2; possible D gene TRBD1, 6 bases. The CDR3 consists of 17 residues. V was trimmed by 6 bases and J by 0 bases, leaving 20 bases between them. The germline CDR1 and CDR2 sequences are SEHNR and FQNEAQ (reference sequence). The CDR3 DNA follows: TGTGCCAGCAGTCCAATTATACAGGGAAAATCTAACTATGGCTACACCTTC. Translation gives CASSPIIQGKSNYGYTF.

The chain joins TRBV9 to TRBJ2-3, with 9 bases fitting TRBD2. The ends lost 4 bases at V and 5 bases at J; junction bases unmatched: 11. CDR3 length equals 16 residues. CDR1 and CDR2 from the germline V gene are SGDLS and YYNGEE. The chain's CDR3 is CASSPRIAGVRDTQYF. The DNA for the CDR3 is TGTGCCAGCAGCCCGCGTATAGCGGGAGTGCGAGATACGCAGTATTTT.

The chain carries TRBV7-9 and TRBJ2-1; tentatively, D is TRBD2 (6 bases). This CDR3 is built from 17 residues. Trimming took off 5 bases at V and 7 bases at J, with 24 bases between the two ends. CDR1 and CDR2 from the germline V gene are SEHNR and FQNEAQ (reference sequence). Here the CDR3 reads CASSLTEGLARQNEQFF. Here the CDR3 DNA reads TGTGCCAGCAGCCTAACTGAAGGGCTAGCGAGACAGAATGAGCAGTTCTTC. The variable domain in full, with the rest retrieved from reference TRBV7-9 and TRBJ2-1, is DTGVSQNPRHKITKRGQNVTFRCDPISEHNRLYWYRQTLGQGPEFLTYFQNEAQLEKSRLLSDRFSAERPKGSFSTLEIQRTEQGDSAMYLCASSLTEGLARQNEQFFGPGTRLTVL.

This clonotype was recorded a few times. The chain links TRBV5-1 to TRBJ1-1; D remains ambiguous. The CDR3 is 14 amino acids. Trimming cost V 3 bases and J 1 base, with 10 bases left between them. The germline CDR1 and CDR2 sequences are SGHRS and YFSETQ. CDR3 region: CASSYDGPNTEAFF. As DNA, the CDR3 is TGCGCCAGCAGCTACGACGGACCGAACACTGAAGCTTTCTTT.

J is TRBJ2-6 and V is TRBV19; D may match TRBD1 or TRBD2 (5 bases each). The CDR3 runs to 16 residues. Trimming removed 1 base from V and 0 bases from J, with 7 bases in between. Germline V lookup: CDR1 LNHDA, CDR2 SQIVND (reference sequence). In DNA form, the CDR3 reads TGTGCCAGTAGTATAGGGGGGACCTCTGGGGCCAACGTCCTGACTTTC. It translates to CASSIGGTSGANVLTF.

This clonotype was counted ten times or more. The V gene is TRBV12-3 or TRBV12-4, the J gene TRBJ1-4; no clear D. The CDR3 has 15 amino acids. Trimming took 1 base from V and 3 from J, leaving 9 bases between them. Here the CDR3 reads CASSLEGVSNEKLFF. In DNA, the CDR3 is TGTGCCAGCAGTTTAGAAGGCGTATCTAATGAAAAACTGTTTTTT.

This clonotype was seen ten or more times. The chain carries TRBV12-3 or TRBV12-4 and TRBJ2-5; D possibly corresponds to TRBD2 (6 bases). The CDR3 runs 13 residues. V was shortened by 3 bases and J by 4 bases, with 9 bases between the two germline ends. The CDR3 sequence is CASSLDGGETQYF. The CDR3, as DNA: TGTGCCAGCAGTTTGGACGGGGGAGAGACCCAGTACTTC.

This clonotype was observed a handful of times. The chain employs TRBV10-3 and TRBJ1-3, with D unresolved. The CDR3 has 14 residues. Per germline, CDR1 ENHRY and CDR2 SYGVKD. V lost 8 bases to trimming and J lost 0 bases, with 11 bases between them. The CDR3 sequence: CAIAAESSGNTIYF. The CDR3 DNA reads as TGTGCCATCGCGGCGGAGAGCTCTGGAAACACCATATATTTT.

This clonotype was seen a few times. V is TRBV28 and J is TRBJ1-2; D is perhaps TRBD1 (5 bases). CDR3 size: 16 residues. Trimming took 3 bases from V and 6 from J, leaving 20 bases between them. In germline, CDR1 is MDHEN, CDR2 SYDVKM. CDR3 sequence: CASSFSTQEKKNGYTF. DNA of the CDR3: TGTGCCAGCAGTTTCTCAACACAGGAGAAAAAAAATGGCTACACCTTC.

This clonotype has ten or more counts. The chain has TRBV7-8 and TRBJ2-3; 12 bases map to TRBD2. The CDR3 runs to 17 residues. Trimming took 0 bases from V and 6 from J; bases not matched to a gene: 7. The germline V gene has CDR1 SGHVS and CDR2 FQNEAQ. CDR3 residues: CASSLATSGGMSDTQYF. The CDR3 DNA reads TGTGCCAGCAGCTTAGCAACTAGCGGGGGGATGTCCGATACGCAGTATTTT.

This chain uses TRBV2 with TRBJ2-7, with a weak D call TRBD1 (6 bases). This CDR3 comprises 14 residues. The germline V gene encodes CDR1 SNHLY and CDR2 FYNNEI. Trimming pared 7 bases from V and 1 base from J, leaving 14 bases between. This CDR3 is CASNPGHLSYEQYF. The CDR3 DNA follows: TGTGCCAGCAACCCGGGACACTTATCCTACGAGCAGTACTTC.

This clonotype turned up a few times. CDR3 bases: TGTGCCAGCAGGCCCGCGGGACAGGGGAGGACCGGGGAGCTGTTTTTT. Protein sequence: CASRPAGQGRTGELFF. The chain is built from TRBV12-3 or TRBV12-4 and TRBJ2-2; 10 positions agree with TRBD1. The V segment lost 6 bases and the J segment 5 bases; nucleotides outside the gene matches: 9. The CDR3 is 16 amino acids.

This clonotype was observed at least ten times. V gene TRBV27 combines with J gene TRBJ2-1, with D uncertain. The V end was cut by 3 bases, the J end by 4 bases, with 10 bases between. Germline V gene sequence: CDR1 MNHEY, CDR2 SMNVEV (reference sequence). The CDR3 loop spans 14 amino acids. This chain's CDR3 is CASSFPGLYNEQFF. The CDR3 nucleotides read TGTGCCAGCAGTTTTCCGGGTTTATACAATGAGCAGTTCTTC.

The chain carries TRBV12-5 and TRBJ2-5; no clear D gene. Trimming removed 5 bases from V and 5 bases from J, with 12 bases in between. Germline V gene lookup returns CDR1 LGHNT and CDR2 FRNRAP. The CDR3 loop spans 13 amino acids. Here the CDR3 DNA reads TGTGCTAGTGGTGTCTCCGGTTGGGAGACCCAGTACTTC. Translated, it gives CASGVSGWETQYF.

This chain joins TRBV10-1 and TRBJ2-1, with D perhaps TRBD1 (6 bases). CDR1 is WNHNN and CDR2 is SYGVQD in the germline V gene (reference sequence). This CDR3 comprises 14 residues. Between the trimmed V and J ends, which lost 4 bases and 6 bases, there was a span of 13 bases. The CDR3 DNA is TGCGCCAGCAGTGGACAGGTCTCCCTCAATGAGCAGTTCTTC. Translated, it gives CASSGQVSLNEQFF.

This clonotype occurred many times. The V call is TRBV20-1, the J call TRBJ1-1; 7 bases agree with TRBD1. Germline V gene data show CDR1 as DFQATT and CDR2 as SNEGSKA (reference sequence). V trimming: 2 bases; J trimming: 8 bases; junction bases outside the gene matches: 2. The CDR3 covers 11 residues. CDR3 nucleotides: TGCAGTGCTAGAACAGGGGCCGAAGCTTTCTTT. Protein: CSARTGAEAFF.